The 11 T cell receptor beta chains below all came from one sample that was sequenced in a study of early T cells in non-severe SARS-CoV-2 infection. One entry per CDR3 protein results from TCRdb running MiXCR on the 5' RACE reads. The sample carries tens of thousands of distinct CDR3 sequences, over 8% recorded once. The sample comprised whole blood. Every receptor here comes from an adult who was a healthcare worker with PCR-confirmed SARS-CoV-2 infection or an uninfected control (not recorded which).

This chain connects TRBV6-2 or TRBV6-3 to TRBJ2-3, with 8 bases aligning to TRBD1. The junction had 11 bases not matched to a gene; V was cut back by 0 bases and J by 3 bases. CDR1 and CDR2 (germline): MNHEY, SVGEGT. The CDR3 loop spans 18 amino acids. In DNA form, the CDR3 reads TGTGCCAGCAGTTACTCGAGTCGATGGGACAGGCTTACAGATACGCAGTATTTT. Amino acid sequence: CASSYSSRWDRLTDTQYF.

The sample holds many counts of this clonotype. The genes are TRBV5-6 and TRBJ2-5; TRBD2 matches 12 bases. Germline V lookup: CDR1 SGHDT, CDR2 YYEEEE. This CDR3 is built from 16 residues. Unmatched junction bases numbered 6, after V lost 1 base and J lost 5 bases. CDR3 DNA sequence: TGTGCCAGCAGCTTGATGCTAGCGGGGGGGCGTGAGACCCAGTACTTC. This encodes CASSLMLAGGRETQYF.

The chain employs TRBV7-3 and TRBJ2-1; possible D gene TRBD2, 6 bases. CDR1 and CDR2 (germline): SGHTA, FQGTGA. This CDR3 has 17 residues. V was pared by 4 bases and J by 4 bases, with 20 bases between. CDR3 region: CASSSVPFAGPYNEQFF. CDR3 nucleotides: TGTGCCAGCAGCTCTGTCCCTTTTGCGGGACCTTACAATGAGCAGTTCTTC.

This clonotype was counted a few times. This chain connects TRBV29-1 to TRBJ2-3; 10 bases align to TRBD2. V lost 4 bases and J lost 5; bases outside the gene matches: 0. Germline values: CDR1 SQVTM, CDR2 ANQGSEA. This CDR3 has 12 amino acids. The CDR3 DNA reads TGCAGCGTTGTAGCGGGGGGAGATACGCAGTATTTT. Its translation: CSVVAGGDTQYF.

In its sample, this clonotype was seen many times. For the CDR3, the DNA is TGTGCCAGCAGCGCCACAGATACGCAGTATTTT. It specifies CASSATDTQYF. The rearrangement links TRBV11-2 to TRBJ2-3; no firm D call. V lost 5 bases and J lost 2, with 2 bases in between. The germline V gene has CDR1 SGHAT and CDR2 FQNNGV. The CDR3 consists of 11 residues.

This clonotype was seen repeatedly, ten times or more. This chain connects TRBV30 to TRBJ2-7, with 9 bases identical to TRBD1. The V segment lost 0 bases and the J segment 5 bases; nucleotides outside the gene matches: 2. The germline V gene has CDR1 GTSNPN and CDR2 SVGIG (reference sequence). The CDR3 loop spans 13 amino acids. For the CDR3, the DNA is TGTGCCTGGAGTGTATGGACAGGGGACGAGCAGTACTTC. It yields the protein CAWSVWTGDEQYF. The full variable domain, with the rest looked up from reference TRBV30 and TRBJ2-7, is SQTIHQWPATLVQPVGSPLSLECTVEGTSNPNLYWYRQAAGRGLQLLFYSVGIGQISSEVPQNLSASRPQDRQFILSSKKLLLSDSGFYLCAWSVWTGDEQYFGPGTRLTVT.

In this sample, this clonotype turned up many times. J is TRBJ2-3 and V is TRBV20-1; 11 bases agree with TRBD2. The CDR3 length is 15 residues. Germline CDR1 DFQATT, CDR2 SNEGSKA (reference sequence). With V trimmed by 6 bases and J by 4 bases, 9 bases remained unmatched. CDR3 bases: TGCAGTGCCGCCCCAGTAGCGGGGGGGCCAGATACGCAGTATTTT. Protein product: CSAAPVAGGPDTQYF.

J is TRBJ2-1 and V is TRBV24-1, with a weak D call TRBD2 (7 bases). Trimming removed 0 bases at V and 8 bases at J, with 16 bases between. Germline V gene sequence: CDR1 KGHDR, CDR2 SFDVKD. The CDR3 extends over 16 amino acids. The CDR3 loop reads CATSDLGGAPSDEQFF. DNA of the CDR3: TGTGCCACCAGTGATTTGGGGGGGGCCCCTAGTGATGAGCAGTTCTTC.

This rearrangement joins TRBV5-1 to TRBJ1-4; TRBD1 aligns across 9 bases. CDR1 SGHRS and CDR2 YFSETQ come from the germline V gene. The ends lost 0 bases at V and 5 bases at J; junction bases unmatched: 5. CDR3 size: 16 residues. CDR3 bases: TGCGCCAGCAGCTTGGACCTGGGACAGGGCAATGAAAAACTGTTTTTT. It codes for CASSLDLGQGNEKLFF.

The chain carries TRBV20-1 and TRBJ2-3; possibly TRBD1 for D (8 bases). The V gene's germline CDR1 is DFQATT and CDR2 SNEGSKA (reference sequence). This CDR3 is 14 amino acids long. The V and J ends lost 5 bases and 6 bases respectively, with 18 bases between them. This CDR3 is CSAPGQGGADTQYF. CDR3 DNA sequence: TGCAGTGCTCCCGGACAGGGAGGGGCTGATACGCAGTATTTT.

This clonotype was seen ten or more times. The gene calls are TRBV7-2 and TRBJ1-2; D might be TRBD1 (6 bases). The CDR3 loop spans 16 amino acids. Looked up from germline, CDR1 is SGHTA and CDR2 is FQGNSA. V was clipped by 5 bases and J by 4 bases, with 20 bases between them. In nucleotides, the CDR3 is TGTGCCAGCAGCCAAGTGGCCGGGGGCAGGGCCTATGGCTACACCTTC. Protein sequence: CASSQVAGGRAYGYTF. The entire variable domain, with the rest obtained from reference TRBV7-2 and TRBJ1-2, is as follows: GAGVSQSPSNKVTEKGKDVELRCDPISGHTALYWYRQSLGQGLEFLIYFQGNSAPDKSGLPSDRFSAERTGGSVSTLTIQRTQQEDSAVYLCASSQVAGGRAYGYTFGSGTRLTVV.